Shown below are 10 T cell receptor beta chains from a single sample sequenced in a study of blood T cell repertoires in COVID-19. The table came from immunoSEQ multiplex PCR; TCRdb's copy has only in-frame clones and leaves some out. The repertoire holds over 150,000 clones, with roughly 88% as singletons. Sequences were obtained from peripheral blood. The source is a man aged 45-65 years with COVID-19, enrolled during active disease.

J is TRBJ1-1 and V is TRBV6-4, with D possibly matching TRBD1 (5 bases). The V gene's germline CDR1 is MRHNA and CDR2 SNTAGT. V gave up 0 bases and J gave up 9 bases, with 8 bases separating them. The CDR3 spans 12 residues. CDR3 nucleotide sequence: TGTGCCAGCAGTGACTCGCGGGGGAAAGCTTTCTTT. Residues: CASSDSRGKAFF.

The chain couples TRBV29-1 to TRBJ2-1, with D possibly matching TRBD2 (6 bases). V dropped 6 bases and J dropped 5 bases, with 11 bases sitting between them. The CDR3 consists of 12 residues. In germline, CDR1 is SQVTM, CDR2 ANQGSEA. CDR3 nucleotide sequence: TGCAGCGTCCATGGACTACACAATGAGCAGTTCTTC. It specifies CSVHGLHNEQFF.

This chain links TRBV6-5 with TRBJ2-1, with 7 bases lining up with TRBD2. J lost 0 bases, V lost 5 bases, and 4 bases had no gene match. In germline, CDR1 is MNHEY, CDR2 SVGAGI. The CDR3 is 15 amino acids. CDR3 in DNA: TGTGCCAGCAGTCTACTAGCGTTCTCCTACAATGAGCAGTTCTTC. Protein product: CASSLLAFSYNEQFF.

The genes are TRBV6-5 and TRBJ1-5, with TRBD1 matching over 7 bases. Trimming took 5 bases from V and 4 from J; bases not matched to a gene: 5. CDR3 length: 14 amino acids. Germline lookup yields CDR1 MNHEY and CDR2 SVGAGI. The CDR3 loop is CASSMTGTNQPQHF. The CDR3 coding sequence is TGTGCCAGCAGTATGACAGGGACTAATCAGCCCCAGCATTTT.

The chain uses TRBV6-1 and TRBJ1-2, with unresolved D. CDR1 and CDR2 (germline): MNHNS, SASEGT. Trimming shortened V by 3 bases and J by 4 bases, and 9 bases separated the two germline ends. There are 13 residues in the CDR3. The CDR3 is CASSDGSRYGYTF. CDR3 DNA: TGTGCCAGCAGTGACGGGTCCCGCTATGGCTACACCTTC.

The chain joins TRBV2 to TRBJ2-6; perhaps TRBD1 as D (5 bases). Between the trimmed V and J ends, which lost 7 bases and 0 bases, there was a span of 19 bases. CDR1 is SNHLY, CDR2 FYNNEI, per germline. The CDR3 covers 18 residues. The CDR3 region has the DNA TGTGCCAGCAACCAAGACAGTGTGGCCCCCTCTGGGGCCAACGTCCTGACTTTC. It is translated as CASNQDSVAPSGANVLTF.

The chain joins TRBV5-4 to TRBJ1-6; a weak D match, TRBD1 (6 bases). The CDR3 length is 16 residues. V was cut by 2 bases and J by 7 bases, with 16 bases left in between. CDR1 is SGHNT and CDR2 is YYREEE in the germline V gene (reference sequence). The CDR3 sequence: CASSFPSTGRNSPLHF. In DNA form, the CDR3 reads TGTGCCAGCAGCTTCCCCTCGACAGGCAGAAATTCACCCCTCCACTTT.

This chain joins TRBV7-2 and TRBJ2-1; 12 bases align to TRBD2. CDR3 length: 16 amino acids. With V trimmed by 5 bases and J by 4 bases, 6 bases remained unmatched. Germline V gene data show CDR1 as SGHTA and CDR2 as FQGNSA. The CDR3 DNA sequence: TGTGCCAGCAGCGTCACTAGCGGGGGGTTTTACAATGAGCAGTTCTTC. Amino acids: CASSVTSGGFYNEQFF.

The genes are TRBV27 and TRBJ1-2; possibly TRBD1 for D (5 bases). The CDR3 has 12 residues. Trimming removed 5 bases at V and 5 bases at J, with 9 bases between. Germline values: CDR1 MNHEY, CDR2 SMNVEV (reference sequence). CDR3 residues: CASSAGQYGYTF. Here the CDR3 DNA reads TGTGCCAGCAGTGCCGGACAATATGGCTACACCTTC.

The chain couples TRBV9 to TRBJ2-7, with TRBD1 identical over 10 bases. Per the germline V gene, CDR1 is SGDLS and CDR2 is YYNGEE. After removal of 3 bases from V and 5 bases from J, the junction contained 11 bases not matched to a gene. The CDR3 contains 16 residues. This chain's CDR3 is CASSGPGGQGTHEQYF. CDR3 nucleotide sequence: TGTGCCAGCAGCGGCCCCGGGGGACAGGGGACCCACGAGCAGTACTTC.